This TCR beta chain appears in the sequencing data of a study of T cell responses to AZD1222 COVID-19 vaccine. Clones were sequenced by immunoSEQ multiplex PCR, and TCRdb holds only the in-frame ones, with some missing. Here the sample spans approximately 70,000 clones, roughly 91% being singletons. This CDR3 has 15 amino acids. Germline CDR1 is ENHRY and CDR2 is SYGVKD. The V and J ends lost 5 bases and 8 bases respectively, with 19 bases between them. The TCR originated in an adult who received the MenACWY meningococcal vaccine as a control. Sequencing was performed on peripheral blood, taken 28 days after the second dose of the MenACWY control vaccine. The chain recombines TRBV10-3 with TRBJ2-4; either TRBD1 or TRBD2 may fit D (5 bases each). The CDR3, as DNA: TGTGCCATCAGTAACGGGGCCGCAAGAGCGGACATTCAGTACTTC. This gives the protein CAISNGAARADIQYF.